The 17 T cell receptor beta chains reported below all come from one sample, sequenced in a study of blood T cell repertoires in COVID-19. Profiling relied on immunoSEQ multiplex PCR, and the TCRdb table lists in-frame clones only, not all of them. The sample includes roughly 260,000 clones, 91% of them seen just once. Sequenced: PBMCs or T cells enriched from blood (not recorded which). The receptor source for this set is a human donor in a cohort exposed to, infected with or recovered from COVID-19 (not recorded which). The donor label of this sample is uncertain.

The V gene is TRBV7-2, the J gene TRBJ1-3; TRBD1 is a possible D gene (6 bases). The germline V gene encodes CDR1 SGHTA and CDR2 FQGNSA. This CDR3 contains 16 residues. Trimming took 7 bases from V and 2 from J, leaving 18 bases between them. CDR3 loop: CASTYGPRQAGNTIYF. The CDR3 nucleotides read TGTGCCAGCACTTATGGGCCAAGACAGGCTGGAAACACCATATATTTT.

The chain has TRBV9 and TRBJ1-3; 8 bases align to TRBD1. Germline-derived CDR1 and CDR2 are SGDLS and YYNGEE. J lost 4 bases, V lost 2 bases, and 8 bases had no gene match. CDR3 length: 16 amino acids. The CDR3 nucleotides read TGTGCCAGCAGCGTGTCCGGACAGGGATACGGAAACACCATATATTTT. It specifies CASSVSGQGYGNTIYF.

The chain employs TRBV19 and TRBJ2-3; 14 bases agree with TRBD2. The junction had 1 base not matched to a gene; V was cut back by 8 bases and J by 9 bases. There are 12 residues in the CDR3. Looked up from germline, CDR1 is LNHDA and CDR2 is SQIVND (reference sequence). In DNA, the CDR3 is TGTGCCAGTGGACTAGCGGGGGGAACGCAGTATTTT. It codes for CASGLAGGTQYF.

The chain recombines TRBV19 with TRBJ1-2, with TRBD1 identical over 10 bases. Per germline, CDR1 LNHDA and CDR2 SQIVND (reference sequence). The CDR3 extends over 14 amino acids. V dropped 3 bases and J dropped 3; count of bases not matched to a gene: 1. The CDR3 DNA reads TGTGCCAGTAGTATTGGACAGGGGGACTATGGCTACACCTTC. Translating gives CASSIGQGDYGYTF.

The rearrangement links TRBV9 to TRBJ2-7; 13 bases agree with TRBD2. In germline, CDR1 is SGDLS, CDR2 YYNGEE. Trimming at V came to 3 bases and at J to 3 bases, leaving 6 bases not matched to a gene. CDR3 length: 16 residues. CDR3 protein: CASSAGLAGFLYEQYF. For the CDR3, the DNA is TGTGCCAGCAGCGCGGGACTAGCGGGGTTCCTCTACGAGCAGTACTTC.

This chain joins TRBV11-2 and TRBJ2-2; possibly TRBD1 for D (5 bases). The CDR3 sequence is 19 residues long. Germline V gives CDR1 SGHAT, CDR2 FQNNGV. V gave up 5 bases and J gave up 0 bases, with 22 bases separating them. The CDR3 protein is CASSPYRQPKSPNTGELFF. Here the CDR3 DNA reads TGTGCCAGCAGCCCCTACAGACAGCCCAAGAGCCCGAACACCGGGGAGCTGTTTTTT.

The gene calls are TRBV12-5 and TRBJ1-1; D not resolved. From germline, CDR1 is LGHNT and CDR2 FRNRAP. V was trimmed by 6 bases and J by 1 base, leaving 12 bases between them. This CDR3 region has 14 residues. The CDR3 sequence: CASGRRSANTEAFF. The DNA for the CDR3 is TGTGCTAGTGGCCGGCGGTCCGCGAACACTGAAGCTTTCTTT.

The chain has TRBV28 and TRBJ1-6; D is unresolved. The CDR3 spans 14 residues. The ends were cut back, 6 bases at V and 10 bases at J, with 16 bases in the middle. In germline, CDR1 is MDHEN, CDR2 SYDVKM. CDR3 sequence: CASRSGIENSPLHF. DNA of the CDR3: TGTGCCAGCAGGTCCGGTATAGAGAACTCACCCCTCCACTTT. Full variable domain (missing parts from reference TRBV28 and TRBJ1-6): DVKVTQSSRYLVKRTGEKVFLECVQDMDHENMFWYRQDPGLGLRLIYFSYDVKMKEKGDIPEGYSVSREKKERFSLILESASTNQTSMYLCASRSGIENSPLHFGNGTRLTVT.

The gene calls are TRBV11-2 and TRBJ2-1; no definite D call. CDR3 size: 14 residues. CDR1 and CDR2 (germline): SGHAT, FQNNGV. Deletions cut 2 bases from V and 8 bases from J, with 13 bases between. CDR3 residues: CASSLPVPLDEQFF. The CDR3 region has the DNA TGTGCCAGCAGCTTACCAGTTCCCTTGGATGAGCAGTTCTTC.

This clone has only a few counts. The rearrangement joins TRBV6-1 to TRBJ1-3; D is possibly TRBD1 (5 bases). Germline lookup yields CDR1 MNHNS and CDR2 SASEGT. Trimming took off 0 bases at V and 0 bases at J, with 9 bases between the two ends. This CDR3 region has 16 residues. The CDR3 DNA sequence: TGTGCCAGCAGTGAAGCGCCGGACAACTCTGGAAACACCATATATTTT. Its translation is CASSEAPDNSGNTIYF.

The chain carries TRBV19 and TRBJ1-1, with a possible D match to TRBD1 (5 bases). The CDR3 sequence is 15 residues long. V was trimmed by 4 bases and J by 3 bases, leaving 15 bases between them. Germline CDR1 is LNHDA and CDR2 is SQIVND (reference sequence). The CDR3 loop reads CASSRDQPGDTEAFF. As DNA, the CDR3 is TGTGCCAGTAGTAGGGACCAGCCGGGGGACACTGAAGCTTTCTTT. Filled out from reference TRBV19 and TRBJ1-1, the complete variable domain reads DGGITQSPKYLFRKEGQNVTLSCEQNLNHDAMYWYRQDPGQGLRLIYYSQIVNDFQKGDIAEGYSVSREKKESFPLTVTSAQKNPTAFYLCASSRDQPGDTEAFFGQGTRLTVV.

This sequence joins TRBV18 and TRBJ2-3; maybe TRBD2 (6 bases). CDR3 size: 15 residues. From germline, CDR1 is KGHSH and CDR2 LQKENI. V lost 5 bases and J lost 0, with 12 bases in between. The CDR3 sequence: CASSDEGRSTDTQYF. The CDR3 DNA sequence: TGTGCCAGCTCAGACGAAGGGAGGAGCACAGATACGCAGTATTTT.

This clone was detected only once. This chain connects TRBV11-3 to TRBJ2-2; D remains unclear. The CDR3 is 13 residues long. Germline V lookup: CDR1 SGHNT, CDR2 YENEEA. V was pared by 5 bases and J by 3 bases, with 7 bases between. The CDR3: CASSLQDTGELFF. CDR3 bases: TGTGCCAGCAGCCTTCAGGACACCGGGGAGCTGTTTTTT.

This rearrangement joins TRBV7-3 to TRBJ2-3, with 7 bases aligning to TRBD2. The ends lost 4 bases at V and 5 bases at J; junction bases unmatched: 6. Looked up from germline, CDR1 is SGHTA and CDR2 is FQGTGA. This CDR3 contains 14 residues. CDR3 sequence (DNA): TGTGCCAGCAGCTCGACCGCTAGCGGAGATACGCAGTATTTT. This gives the protein CASSSTASGDTQYF. Complete variable domain (other parts from reference TRBV7-3 and TRBJ2-3): GAGVSQTPSNKVTEKGKYVELRCDPISGHTALYWYRQSLGQGPEFLIYFQGTGAADDSGLPNDRFFAVRPEGSVSTLKIQRTERGDSAVYLCASSSTASGDTQYFGPGTRLTVL.

The CDR3 region is CASSSYGGPTDTQYF. CDR3 nucleotides: TGTGCCAGCAGCTCCTACGGGGGGCCCACAGATACGCAGTATTTT. The chain joins TRBV7-3 to TRBJ2-3, with D possibly being TRBD2 (7 bases). In germline, CDR1 is SGHTA, CDR2 FQGTGA. V was cut by 4 bases and J by 2 bases, with 13 bases left in between. The CDR3 runs to 15 residues.

The rearrangement links TRBV11-2 to TRBJ2-7; 12 bases line up with TRBD1. The CDR3 covers 15 residues. Germline CDR1 SGHAT, CDR2 FQNNGV. The junction had 7 bases not matched to a gene; V was cut back by 5 bases and J by 5 bases. The CDR3 DNA follows: TGTGCCAGCAGCCGTCCCGGGACAGGGGGCCACGAGCAGTACTTC. It yields the protein CASSRPGTGGHEQYF.

This sequence joins TRBV30 and TRBJ2-2, with 11 positions matching TRBD2. The germline V gene has CDR1 GTSNPN and CDR2 SVGIG (reference sequence). The CDR3 length is 17 residues. Trimming took 2 bases from V and 0 from J; bases not matched to a gene: 5. The CDR3 DNA reads as TGTGCCTGGAGTATGGCTAGCGGGGGGACGAACACCGGGGAGCTGTTTTTT. Amino acid sequence: CAWSMASGGTNTGELFF.